This TCR beta chain was profiled in a study of OX40 agonist ivuxolimab in advanced cancers. Study as a whole: Patients receiving dose escalation had hepatocellular carcinoma, melanoma, renal cell or head and neck cancer.

This CDR3 region has 15 residues. Germline CDR1 MGHRA, CDR2 YSYEKL. V was trimmed by 1 base and J by 3 bases, leaving 12 bases between them. Measured with immunoSEQ multiplex PCR; TCRdb has only the in-frame clones, and not every one. The repertoire holds roughly 74,000 clones, with 90% to 95% as singletons. This TCR was recovered from an adult with an advanced solid tumor such as melanoma, head and neck, liver or kidney cancer. The chain combines TRBV4-1 with TRBJ1-1, with D perhaps TRBD1 (6 bases). The material was CD4+ or CD8+ T cells sorted from blood, obtained in a trial of the OX40 agonist ivuxolimab. The CDR3 nucleotides are TGCGCCAGCAGCCAAGTCACAGGGCTTTACACTGAAGCTTTCTTT. Its protein is CASSQVTGLYTEAFF.